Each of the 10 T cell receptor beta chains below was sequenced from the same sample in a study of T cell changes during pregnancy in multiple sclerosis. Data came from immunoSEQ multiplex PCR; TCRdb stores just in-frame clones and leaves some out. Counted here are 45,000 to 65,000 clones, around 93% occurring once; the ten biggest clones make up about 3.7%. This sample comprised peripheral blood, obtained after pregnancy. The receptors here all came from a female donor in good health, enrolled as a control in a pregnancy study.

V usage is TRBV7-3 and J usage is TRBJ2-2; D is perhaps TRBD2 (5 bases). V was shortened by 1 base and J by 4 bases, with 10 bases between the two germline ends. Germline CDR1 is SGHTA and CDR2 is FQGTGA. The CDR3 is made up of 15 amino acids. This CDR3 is CASSLRGLGTGELFF. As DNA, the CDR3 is TGTGCCAGCAGCTTAAGAGGGTTAGGCACCGGGGAGCTGTTTTTT.

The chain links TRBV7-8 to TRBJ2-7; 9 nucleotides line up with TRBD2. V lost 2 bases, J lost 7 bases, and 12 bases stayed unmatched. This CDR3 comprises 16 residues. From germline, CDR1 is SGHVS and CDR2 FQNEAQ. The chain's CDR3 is CASSLWAGGARREQYF. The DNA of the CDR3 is TGTGCCAGCAGCTTATGGGCGGGAGGGGCTCGGCGAGAGCAGTACTTC.

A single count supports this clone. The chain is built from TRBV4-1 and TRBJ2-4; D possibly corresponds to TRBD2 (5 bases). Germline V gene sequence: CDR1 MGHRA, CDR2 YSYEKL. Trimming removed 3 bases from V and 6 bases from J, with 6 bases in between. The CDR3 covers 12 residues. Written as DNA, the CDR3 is TGCGCCAGCAGCCATGAGGGAAACATTCAGTACTTC. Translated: CASSHEGNIQYF.

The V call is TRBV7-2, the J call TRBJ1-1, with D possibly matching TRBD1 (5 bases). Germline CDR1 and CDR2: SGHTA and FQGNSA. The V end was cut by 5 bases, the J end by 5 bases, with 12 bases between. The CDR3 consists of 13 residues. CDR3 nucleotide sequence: TGTGCCAGCAGCCCCCAGGGCAGGACTGAAGCTTTCTTT. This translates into CASSPQGRTEAFF.

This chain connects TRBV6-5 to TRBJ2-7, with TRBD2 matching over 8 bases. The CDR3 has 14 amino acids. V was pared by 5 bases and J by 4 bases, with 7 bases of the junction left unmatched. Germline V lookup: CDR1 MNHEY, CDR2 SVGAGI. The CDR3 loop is CASSAPGGAYEQYF. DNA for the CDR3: TGTGCCAGCAGTGCCCCCGGGGGGGCGTACGAGCAGTACTTC.

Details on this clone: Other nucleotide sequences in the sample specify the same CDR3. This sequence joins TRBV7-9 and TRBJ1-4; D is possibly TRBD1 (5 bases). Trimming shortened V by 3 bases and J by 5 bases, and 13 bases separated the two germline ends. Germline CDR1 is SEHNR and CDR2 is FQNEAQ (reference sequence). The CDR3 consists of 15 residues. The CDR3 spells CASSLGGTGNEKLFF. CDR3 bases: TGTGCCAGCAGCTTGGGCGGGACGGGAAATGAAAAACTGTTTTTT.

CDR3 nucleotide sequence: TGTGCCAGCAGCCAAAGTCCAGGGGATTCTGGAAACACCATATATTTT. Protein sequence: CASSQSPGDSGNTIYF. V and J are TRBV4-2 and TRBJ1-3, with TRBD1 as a possible D gene (6 bases). Trimming cost V 2 bases and J 1 base, with 12 bases left between them. Per germline, CDR1 LGHNA and CDR2 YNFKEQ. The CDR3 contains 16 residues.

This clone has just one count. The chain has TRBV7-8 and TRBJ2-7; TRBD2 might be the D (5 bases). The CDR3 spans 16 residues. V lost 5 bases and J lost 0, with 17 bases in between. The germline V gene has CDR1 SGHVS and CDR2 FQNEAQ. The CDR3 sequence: CASSPEATPSSYEQYF. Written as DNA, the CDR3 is TGTGCCAGCAGCCCGGAGGCTACCCCAAGCTCCTACGAGCAGTACTTC.

DNA for the CDR3: TGTGCCAGCAGTTTACTCGGCAGGGCTGAGGGCTACACCTTC. This encodes CASSLLGRAEGYTF. The J gene is TRBJ1-2, the V gene TRBV27, with D tentatively TRBD1 (5 bases). Germline assignment: CDR1 MNHEY and CDR2 SMNVEV (reference sequence). Trimming took off 2 bases at V and 8 bases at J, with 15 bases between the two ends. The CDR3 has 14 amino acids.

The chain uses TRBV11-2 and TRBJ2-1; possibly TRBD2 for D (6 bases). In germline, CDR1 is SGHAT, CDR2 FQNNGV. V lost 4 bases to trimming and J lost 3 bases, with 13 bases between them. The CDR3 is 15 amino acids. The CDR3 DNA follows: TGTGCCAGCAGCTCCTATCGCGGGAACTACAATGAGCAGTTCTTC. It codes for CASSSYRGNYNEQFF.